These T cell receptor beta chains were read from a single sample in a study of sequential checkpoint blockade in melanoma. Repertoires were generated with immunoSEQ multiplex PCR, while TCRdb's copy carries only in-frame clones and drops some. The table records roughly 20,000 clones, around 83% of them present only once. The sample here was CD8+ T cells sorted from blood (inferred from file names), taken from a patient given nivolumab and ipilimumab in sequence. The source is a human donor with melanoma. The CDR3 runs from the conserved cysteine through the conserved F or W. The order of the fields is clone size, D gene, J gene, V gene, CDR3 protein, CDR3 DNA. D genes are given only for firm matches. The listing skips clone size in some rows; elsewhere it reads once, few, many or a size class.

clone size: NA; D gene: NA; J gene: TRBJ2-7; V gene: TRBV6-1; CDR3 protein: CASIIWDIPSYEQYF; CDR3 DNA: TGTGCCAGCATAATTTGGGACATTCCATCCTACGAGCAGTACTTC
clone size: once; D gene: TRBD2; J gene: TRBJ2-1; V gene: TRBV29-1; CDR3 protein: CSVVLAGGPDEQFF; CDR3 DNA: TGCAGCGTTGTACTAGCGGGAGGGCCCGATGAGCAGTTCTTC
clone size: NA; D gene: NA; J gene: TRBJ1-1; V gene: TRBV27; CDR3 protein: CASSLLDRREAFF; CDR3 DNA: TGTGCCAGCAGTTTACTCGACAGACGTGAAGCTTTCTTT
clone size: NA; D gene: TRBD1; J gene: TRBJ1-2; V gene: TRBV27; CDR3 protein: CASSLSPDRVGYTF; CDR3 DNA: TGTGCCAGCAGTTTATCCCCGGACAGGGTTGGCTACACCTTC
clone size: NA; D gene: NA; J gene: TRBJ2-7; V gene: TRBV30; CDR3 protein: CAWSVDRTYEQYF; CDR3 DNA: TGTGCCTGGAGTGTCGACAGGACCTACGAGCAGTACTTC
clone size: NA; D gene: NA; J gene: TRBJ2-7; V gene: TRBV7-9; CDR3 protein: CASSLVMYEQYF; CDR3 DNA: TGTGCCAGCAGCTTAGTTATGTACGAGCAGTACTTC
clone size: NA; D gene: NA; J gene: TRBJ2-7; V gene: TRBV27; CDR3 protein: CASSLTASYEQYF; CDR3 DNA: TGTGCCAGCAGTTTGACAGCCTCCTACGAGCAGTACTTC
clone size: NA; D gene: TRBD1; J gene: TRBJ2-7; V gene: TRBV7-8; CDR3 protein: CASSGKESGTGLPYEQYF; CDR3 DNA: TGTGCCAGCAGCGGTAAAGAAAGCGGGACAGGGCTTCCCTACGAGCAGTACTTC
clone size: NA; D gene: TRBD2; J gene: TRBJ2-1; V gene: TRBV5-4; CDR3 protein: CASSERTSGFYNEQFF; CDR3 DNA: TGTGCCAGCAGCGAGAGGACTAGCGGATTCTACAATGAGCAGTTCTTC
clone size: NA; D gene: NA; J gene: TRBJ2-7; V gene: TRBV7-8; CDR3 protein: CASSPPGRSPYEQYF; CDR3 DNA: TGTGCCAGCAGCCCCCCGGGTAGGTCGCCCTACGAGCAGTACTTC
clone size: NA; D gene: NA; J gene: TRBJ2-7; V gene: TRBV29-1; CDR3 protein: CSAAPGTRYEQYF; CDR3 DNA: TGCAGCGCCGCCCCCGGGACACGCTACGAGCAGTACTTC
clone size: NA; D gene: TRBD1; J gene: TRBJ2-1; V gene: TRBV7-9; CDR3 protein: CASSPQGGDYNEQFF; CDR3 DNA: TGTGCCAGCAGCCCCCAAGGGGGCGACTACAATGAGCAGTTCTTC
clone size: NA; D gene: TRBD2; J gene: TRBJ2-5; V gene: TRBV2; CDR3 protein: CAGVRGEETQYF; CDR3 DNA: TGTGCCGGCGTCCGGGGGGAAGAGACCCAGTACTTC
clone size: NA; D gene: NA; J gene: TRBJ2-7; V gene: TRBV15; CDR3 protein: CATSRDSTYEQYF; CDR3 DNA: TGTGCCACCAGCAGGGACAGCACCTACGAGCAGTACTTC
clone size: NA; D gene: TRBD2; J gene: TRBJ2-7; V gene: TRBV30; CDR3 protein: CAWSMLAGPYEQYF; CDR3 DNA: TGTGCCTGGAGTATGCTAGCGGGGCCCTACGAGCAGTACTTC
clone size: medium-sized; D gene: TRBD1; J gene: TRBJ1-2; V gene: TRBV10-1; CDR3 protein: CASSDRGYGYTF; CDR3 DNA: TGCGCCAGCAGCGACAGGGGCTATGGCTACACCTTC
clone size: NA; D gene: TRBD1; J gene: TRBJ1-2; V gene: TRBV13; CDR3 protein: CASSPGQGHYGYTF; CDR3 DNA: TGTGCCAGCAGCCCTGGACAGGGTCACTATGGCTACACCTTC
clone size: few; D gene: TRBD1; J gene: TRBJ2-7; V gene: TRBV14; CDR3 protein: CASRRQGSYEQYF; CDR3 DNA: TGTGCCAGCAGGCGACAGGGCTCCTACGAGCAGTACTTC
clone size: NA; D gene: NA; J gene: TRBJ1-2; V gene: TRBV4-1; CDR3 protein: CASSQDPAAANYGYTF; CDR3 DNA: TGCGCCAGCAGCCAAGATCCTGCGGCAGCTAACTATGGCTACACCTTC
clone size: NA; D gene: NA; J gene: TRBJ2-3; V gene: TRBV27; CDR3 protein: CASSPLFPDTQYF; CDR3 DNA: TGTGCCAGCAGTCCCTTATTCCCAGATACGCAGTATTTT